A selection of T cell receptor beta chains follows, all from one sample in a study of CD8 T cells in ankylosing spondylitis. MiXCR, applied by TCRdb to the 5' RACE reads, yields one record per CDR3 protein. This sample has 40,000 or so distinct CDR3 sequences, with 9.5% to 12% found just once. The specimen was blood, either unsorted or a sorted T cell fraction (not recorded which). The receptors stem from a male donor with ankylosing spondylitis or in good health (not recorded which). Both conserved end residues are part of each CDR3. Each record gives: CDR3 protein, CDR3 DNA, V gene, D gene, clone size, J gene. D genes are given only for firm matches. For some rows the clone size is stated as once, few or many, or as a class when expanded; others skip it.

CDR3 protein: CSASGRDRVYF
CDR3 DNA: TGCAGTGCCTCAGGGCGGGACAGGGTGTATTTT
V gene: TRBV20-1
D gene: TRBD1
clone size: many
J gene: TRBJ2-3

CDR3 protein: CSAGVQGFSPLHF
CDR3 DNA: TGCAGTGCTGGCGTACAGGGCTTTTCACCCCTCCACTTT
V gene: TRBV20-1
D gene: NA
clone size: many
J gene: TRBJ1-6

CDR3 protein: CTSSPGSLSDTQYF
CDR3 DNA: TGCACCAGCAGCCCCGGATCCCTCTCAGATACGCAGTATTTT
V gene: TRBV5-1
D gene: NA
clone size: NA
J gene: TRBJ2-3

CDR3 protein: CASSLIRGPDTEAFF
CDR3 DNA: TGCGCCAGCAGCTTGATTCGGGGACCCGACACTGAAGCTTTCTTT
V gene: TRBV5-1
D gene: NA
clone size: NA
J gene: TRBJ1-1

CDR3 protein: CASSLDVETQYF
CDR3 DNA: TGTGCCAGCAGCTTAGACGTGGAGACCCAGTACTTC
V gene: TRBV7-2
D gene: NA
clone size: few
J gene: TRBJ2-5

CDR3 protein: CASSLGPRGAFF
CDR3 DNA: TGTGCCAGCAGTTTGGGTCCCCGTGGAGCTTTCTTT
V gene: TRBV12-3/TRBV12-4
D gene: NA
clone size: many
J gene: TRBJ1-1

CDR3 protein: CASSFLGVGSTEAFF
CDR3 DNA: TGCGCCAGCAGCTTCTTGGGCGTAGGAAGCACTGAAGCTTTCTTT
V gene: TRBV5-1
D gene: NA
clone size: medium-sized
J gene: TRBJ1-1

CDR3 protein: CASSLAGATSYEQYF
CDR3 DNA: TGTGCCAGCAGTTTAGCAGGGGCGACCTCCTACGAGCAGTACTTC
V gene: TRBV28
D gene: NA
clone size: few
J gene: TRBJ2-7

CDR3 protein: CSVGTGGAYEQYF
CDR3 DNA: TGCAGCGTCGGGACAGGGGGCGCGTACGAGCAGTACTTC
V gene: TRBV29-1
D gene: TRBD1
clone size: many
J gene: TRBJ2-7

CDR3 protein: CASSLDGPVSQYF
CDR3 DNA: TGTGCCAGCAGCTTGGACGGACCGGTTTCCCAGTACTTC
V gene: TRBV7-9
D gene: NA
clone size: few
J gene: TRBJ2-5

CDR3 protein: CASSSRRGYNEQFF
CDR3 DNA: TGTGCCAGCAGTTCCCGCAGGGGTTATAATGAGCAGTTCTTC
V gene: TRBV27
D gene: NA
clone size: NA
J gene: TRBJ2-1

CDR3 protein: CASRSYYEQYF
CDR3 DNA: TGTGCCAGCAGGTCTTACTACGAGCAGTACTTC
V gene: TRBV28
D gene: NA
clone size: many
J gene: TRBJ2-7

CDR3 protein: CASSQSQGIVNQPQHF
CDR3 DNA: TGTGCCAGCAGCCAGTCCCAGGGGATCGTCAATCAGCCCCAGCATTTT
V gene: TRBV3-1
D gene: NA
clone size: many
J gene: TRBJ1-5

CDR3 protein: CASSILGSGGENTQYF
CDR3 DNA: TGTGCCAGTAGTATATTGGGTAGCGGGGGTGAGAATACGCAGTATTTT
V gene: TRBV19
D gene: TRBD2
clone size: NA
J gene: TRBJ2-3

CDR3 protein: CASSLAGDLQETQYF
CDR3 DNA: TGCGCCAGCAGCTTAGCGGGGGACCTGCAAGAGACCCAGTACTTC
V gene: TRBV5-1
D gene: TRBD2
clone size: few
J gene: TRBJ2-5

CDR3 protein: CASSASGGINYEQYF
CDR3 DNA: TGTGCCAGCAGCGCTAGCGGGGGGATCAATTACGAGCAGTACTTC
V gene: TRBV9
D gene: TRBD2
clone size: many
J gene: TRBJ2-7

CDR3 protein: CASSQWADTQYF
CDR3 DNA: TGTGCCAGCAGTCAGTGGGCAGATACGCAGTATTTT
V gene: TRBV12-3/TRBV12-4
D gene: NA
clone size: NA
J gene: TRBJ2-3

CDR3 protein: CASSLVEKLFF
CDR3 DNA: TGTGCCAGCAGTTTGGTTGAAAAACTGTTTTTT
V gene: TRBV12-3/TRBV12-4
D gene: NA
clone size: many
J gene: TRBJ1-4

CDR3 protein: CASSPQSEGYEQYF
CDR3 DNA: TGTGCCAGCTCACCACAGTCTGAAGGTTACGAGCAGTACTTC
V gene: TRBV18
D gene: NA
clone size: NA
J gene: TRBJ2-7

CDR3 protein: CASSPPDEQYF
CDR3 DNA: TGTGCCAGCTCCCCTCCGGACGAGCAGTACTTC
V gene: TRBV12-3/TRBV12-4
D gene: NA
clone size: NA
J gene: TRBJ2-7

CDR3 protein: CASSSRSSGNTIYF
CDR3 DNA: TGTGCCAGCTCATCAAGGAGCTCTGGAAACACCATATATTTT
V gene: TRBV18
D gene: NA
clone size: NA
J gene: TRBJ1-3

CDR3 protein: CAISESKDRGYTF
CDR3 DNA: TGTGCCATCAGTGAGTCGAAGGACCGAGGCTACACCTTC
V gene: TRBV10-3
D gene: NA
clone size: many
J gene: TRBJ1-2

CDR3 protein: CASNTGRVGDEQYF
CDR3 DNA: TGTGCCAGCAATACGGGGCGGGTGGGGGACGAGCAGTACTTC
V gene: TRBV27
D gene: NA
clone size: NA
J gene: TRBJ2-7

CDR3 protein: CASSLVSSNTGELFF
CDR3 DNA: TGTGCCAGCAGCTTAGTGAGCAGCAACACCGGGGAGCTGTTTTTT
V gene: TRBV7-8
D gene: NA
clone size: many
J gene: TRBJ2-2

CDR3 protein: CASRVNRNTGELFF
CDR3 DNA: TGCGCCAGCAGGGTGAATAGGAACACCGGGGAGCTGTTTTTT
V gene: TRBV5-1
D gene: NA
clone size: NA
J gene: TRBJ2-2

CDR3 protein: CASSLGTSAYEQYF
CDR3 DNA: TGCGCCAGCAGCTTAGGGACTAGCGCGTACGAGCAGTACTTC
V gene: TRBV5-1
D gene: TRBD2
clone size: many
J gene: TRBJ2-7

CDR3 protein: CASRPGPVGYTF
CDR3 DNA: TGTGCCAGCAGACCGGGTCCGGTTGGCTACACCTTC
V gene: TRBV6-5
D gene: NA
clone size: many
J gene: TRBJ1-2

CDR3 protein: CASSVSGSHRPQHF
CDR3 DNA: TGTGCCAGCAGCGTCTCCGGGAGCCATCGGCCCCAGCATTTT
V gene: TRBV5-6
D gene: NA
clone size: NA
J gene: TRBJ1-5

CDR3 protein: CASSLRGSGDF
CDR3 DNA: TGTGCCAGCAGCTTACGGGGTAGCGGGGACTTC
V gene: TRBV7-8
D gene: TRBD2
clone size: NA
J gene: TRBJ2-1

CDR3 protein: CASSSGTGNYGYTF
CDR3 DNA: TGCGCCAGCAGCTCCGGGACAGGGAACTATGGCTACACCTTC
V gene: TRBV5-1
D gene: TRBD1
clone size: many
J gene: TRBJ1-2

CDR3 protein: CSVEKDNYGYTF
CDR3 DNA: TGCAGCGTTGAGAAGGATAACTATGGCTACACCTTC
V gene: TRBV29-1
D gene: NA
clone size: many
J gene: TRBJ1-2

CDR3 protein: CAAASGEGTDTQYF
CDR3 DNA: TGTGCCGCGGCTAGCGGGGAGGGCACAGATACGCAGTATTTT
V gene: TRBV28
D gene: TRBD2
clone size: few
J gene: TRBJ2-3

CDR3 protein: CASSGPGGVTGELFF
CDR3 DNA: TGTGCCAGCAGTGGGCCGGGAGGGGTCACCGGGGAGCTGTTTTTT
V gene: TRBV25-1
D gene: TRBD2
clone size: many
J gene: TRBJ2-2

CDR3 protein: CASGLNSDEQFF
CDR3 DNA: TGTGCTAGTGGTTTGAATAGCGATGAGCAGTTCTTC
V gene: TRBV12-5
D gene: NA
clone size: many
J gene: TRBJ2-1

CDR3 protein: CASLEASGGNQPQHF
CDR3 DNA: TGTGCCAGCTTAGAGGCTTCAGGGGGCAATCAGCCCCAGCATTTT
V gene: TRBV6-1
D gene: NA
clone size: many
J gene: TRBJ1-5

CDR3 protein: CASSRRETSGGEGNEQFF
CDR3 DNA: TGCGCCAGCAGCCGCCGGGAAACTAGCGGGGGGGAGGGCAATGAGCAGTTCTTC
V gene: TRBV4-1
D gene: TRBD2
clone size: NA
J gene: TRBJ2-1

CDR3 protein: CASSPRKAGYGYTF
CDR3 DNA: TGCGCCAGCAGTCCCCGTAAGGCCGGGTATGGCTACACCTTC
V gene: TRBV5-1
D gene: NA
clone size: many
J gene: TRBJ1-2

CDR3 protein: CASSYFGTATMNTEAFF
CDR3 DNA: TGTGCCAGCAGCTATTTTGGGACCGCCACGATGAACACTGAAGCTTTCTTT
V gene: TRBV7-2
D gene: NA
clone size: few
J gene: TRBJ1-1

CDR3 protein: CASSLLVEEKLFF
CDR3 DNA: TGTGCCAGCAGCCTCCTAGTGGAGGAAAAACTGTTTTTT
V gene: TRBV12-3/TRBV12-4
D gene: NA
clone size: many
J gene: TRBJ1-4

CDR3 protein: CASSLVLYRGARQPQHF
CDR3 DNA: TGTGCCAGCAGCTTAGTCTTATATCGGGGGGCAAGACAGCCCCAGCATTTT
V gene: TRBV7-2
D gene: NA
clone size: many
J gene: TRBJ1-5

CDR3 protein: CSVAGQTNVLTF
CDR3 DNA: TGCAGCGTTGCGGGACAGACCAACGTCCTGACTTTC
V gene: TRBV29-1
D gene: TRBD1
clone size: many
J gene: TRBJ2-6